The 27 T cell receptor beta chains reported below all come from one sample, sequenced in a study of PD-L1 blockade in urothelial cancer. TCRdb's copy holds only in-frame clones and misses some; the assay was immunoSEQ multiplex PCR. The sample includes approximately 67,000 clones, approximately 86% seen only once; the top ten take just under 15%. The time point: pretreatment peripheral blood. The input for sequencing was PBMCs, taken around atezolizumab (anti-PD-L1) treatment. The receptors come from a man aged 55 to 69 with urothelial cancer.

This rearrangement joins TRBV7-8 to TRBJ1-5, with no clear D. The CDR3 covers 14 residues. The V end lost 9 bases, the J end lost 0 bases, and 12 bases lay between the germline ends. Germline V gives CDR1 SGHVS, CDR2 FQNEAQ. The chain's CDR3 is CASASINSNQPQHF. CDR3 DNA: TGTGCCAGTGCGTCGATAAATAGCAATCAGCCCCAGCATTTT.

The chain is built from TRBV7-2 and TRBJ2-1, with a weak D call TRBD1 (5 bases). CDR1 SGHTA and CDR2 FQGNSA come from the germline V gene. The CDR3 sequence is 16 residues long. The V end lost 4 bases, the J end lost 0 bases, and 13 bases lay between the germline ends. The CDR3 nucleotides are TGTGCCAGCAGCTATGCTCAGGGAAGCTCCTACAATGAGCAGTTCTTC. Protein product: CASSYAQGSSYNEQFF.

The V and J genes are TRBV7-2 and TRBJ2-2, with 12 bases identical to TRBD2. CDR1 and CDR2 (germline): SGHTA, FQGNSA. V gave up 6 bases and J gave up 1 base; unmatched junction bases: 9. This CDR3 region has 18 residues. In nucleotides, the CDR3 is TGTGCCAGCAGACTTGGACTAGCGGGGCCTTGGAACACCGGGGAGCTGTTTTTT. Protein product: CASRLGLAGPWNTGELFF.

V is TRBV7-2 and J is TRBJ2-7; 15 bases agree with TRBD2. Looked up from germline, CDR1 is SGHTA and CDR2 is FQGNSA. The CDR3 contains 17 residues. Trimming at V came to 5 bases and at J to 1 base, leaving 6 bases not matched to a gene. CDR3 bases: TGTGCCAGCAGCAGCCCCGGGACTAGCGGGGGGTCCTACGAGCAGTACTTC. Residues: CASSSPGTSGGSYEQYF.

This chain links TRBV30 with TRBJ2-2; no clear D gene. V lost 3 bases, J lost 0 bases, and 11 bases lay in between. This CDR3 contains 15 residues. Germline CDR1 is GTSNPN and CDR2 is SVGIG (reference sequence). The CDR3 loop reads CAWRMWQANTGELFF. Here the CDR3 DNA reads TGTGCCTGGAGGATGTGGCAGGCGAACACCGGGGAGCTGTTTTTT.

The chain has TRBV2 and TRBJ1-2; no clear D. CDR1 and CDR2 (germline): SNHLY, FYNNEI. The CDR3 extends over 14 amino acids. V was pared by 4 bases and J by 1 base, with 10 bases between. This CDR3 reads CASSGGRYNYGYTF. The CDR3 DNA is TGTGCCAGCAGTGGAGGCAGATATAACTATGGCTACACCTTC.

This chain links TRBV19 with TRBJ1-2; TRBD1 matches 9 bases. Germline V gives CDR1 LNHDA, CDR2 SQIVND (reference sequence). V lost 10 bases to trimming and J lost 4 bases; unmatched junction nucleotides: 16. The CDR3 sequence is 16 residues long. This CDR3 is CATYSPGQGLFYGYTF. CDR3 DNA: TGTGCCACCTACTCCCCGGGACAGGGATTGTTCTATGGCTACACCTTC.

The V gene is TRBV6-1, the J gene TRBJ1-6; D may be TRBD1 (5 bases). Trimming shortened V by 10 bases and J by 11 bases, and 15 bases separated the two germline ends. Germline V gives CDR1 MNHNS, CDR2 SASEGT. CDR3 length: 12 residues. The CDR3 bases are TGTGCCACCACCCTCAGGGCCCCACCCCTCCACTTT. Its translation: CATTLRAPPLHF.

The CDR3 DNA follows: TGTGCCAGCAGCCCGACAGGGGGGAACACTGAAGCTTTCTTT. As protein: CASSPTGGNTEAFF. The J gene is TRBJ1-1, the V gene TRBV7-3, with TRBD1 identical over 9 bases. The V and J ends lost 5 bases and 1 base, in that order; junction bases with no gene match: 2. Germline CDR1 SGHTA, CDR2 FQGTGA. The CDR3 runs to 14 residues. The variable domain in full, completed from reference TRBV7-3 and TRBJ1-1, reads GAGVSQTPSNKVTEKGKYVELRCDPISGHTALYWYRQSLGQGPEFLIYFQGTGAADDSGLPNDRFFAVRPEGSVSTLKIQRTERGDSAVYLCASSPTGGNTEAFFGQGTRLTVV.

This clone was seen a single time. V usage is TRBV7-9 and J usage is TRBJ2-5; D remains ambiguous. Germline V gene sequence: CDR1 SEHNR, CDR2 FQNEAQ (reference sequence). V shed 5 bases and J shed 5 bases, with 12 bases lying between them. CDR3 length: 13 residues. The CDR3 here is CASSRTVSETQYF. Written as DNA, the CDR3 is TGTGCCAGCAGCCGTACAGTTTCGGAGACCCAGTACTTC.

CDR3 amino acids: CASSHPSQGHGELFF. CDR3 in DNA: TGCGCCAGCAGCCACCCCAGCCAGGGGCACGGGGAGCTGTTTTTT. The genes are TRBV4-1 and TRBJ2-2, with D possibly TRBD1 on 6 matching bases. The ends were cut back, 3 bases at V and 7 bases at J, with 15 bases in the middle. This CDR3 is built from 15 residues. Germline V gene data show CDR1 as MGHRA and CDR2 as YSYEKL.

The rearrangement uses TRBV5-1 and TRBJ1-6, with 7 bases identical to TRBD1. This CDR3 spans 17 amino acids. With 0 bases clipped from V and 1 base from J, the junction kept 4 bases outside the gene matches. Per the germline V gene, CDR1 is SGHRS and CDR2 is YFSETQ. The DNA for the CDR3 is TGCGCCAGCAGCTTGGGTACCAGGGGGTCCTATAATTCACCCCTCCACTTT. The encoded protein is CASSLGTRGSYNSPLHF.

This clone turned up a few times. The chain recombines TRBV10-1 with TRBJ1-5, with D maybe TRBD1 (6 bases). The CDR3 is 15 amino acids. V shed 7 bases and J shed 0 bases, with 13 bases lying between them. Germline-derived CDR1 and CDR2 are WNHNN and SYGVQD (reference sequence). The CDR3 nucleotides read TGCGCCAGCATCCAGGGGCTCTATAGCAATCAGCCCCAGCATTTT. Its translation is CASIQGLYSNQPQHF.

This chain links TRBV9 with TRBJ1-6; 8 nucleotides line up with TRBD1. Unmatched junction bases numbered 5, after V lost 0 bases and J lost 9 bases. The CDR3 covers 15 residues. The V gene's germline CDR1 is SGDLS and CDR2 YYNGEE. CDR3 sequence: CASSVGTDRVSPLHF. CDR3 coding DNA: TGTGCCAGCAGCGTAGGGACGGACAGGGTTTCACCCCTCCACTTT.

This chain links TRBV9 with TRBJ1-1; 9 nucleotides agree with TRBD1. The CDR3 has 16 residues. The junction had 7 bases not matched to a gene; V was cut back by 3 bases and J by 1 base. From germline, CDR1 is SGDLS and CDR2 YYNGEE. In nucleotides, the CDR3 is TGTGCCAGCAGCGCGGACGCGGGACAGGGGAACACTGAAGCTTTCTTT. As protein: CASSADAGQGNTEAFF.

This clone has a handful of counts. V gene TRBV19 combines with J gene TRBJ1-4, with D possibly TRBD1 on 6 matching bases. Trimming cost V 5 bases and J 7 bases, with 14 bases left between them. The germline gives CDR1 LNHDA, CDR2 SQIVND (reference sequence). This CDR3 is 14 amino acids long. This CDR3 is CASSSNNRAEKLFF. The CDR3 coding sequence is TGTGCCAGTAGTTCTAACAACAGGGCTGAAAAACTGTTTTTT.

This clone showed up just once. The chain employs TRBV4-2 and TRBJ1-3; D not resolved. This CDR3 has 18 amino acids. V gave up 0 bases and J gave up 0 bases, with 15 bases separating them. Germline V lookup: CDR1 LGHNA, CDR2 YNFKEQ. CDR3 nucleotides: TGTGCCAGCAGCCAAGATCTGGCAGTTATAAGCTCTGGAAACACCATATATTTT. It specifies CASSQDLAVISSGNTIYF.

CDR3 protein: CASSASDSTNTEAFF. CDR3 in DNA: TGTGCCAGCAGCGCCTCCGACAGCACGAACACTGAAGCTTTCTTT. The rearrangement joins TRBV7-9 to TRBJ1-1; D perhaps matches TRBD1 (5 bases). CDR3 length equals 15 residues. Deletions cut 5 bases from V and 1 base from J, with 14 bases between. Looked up from germline, CDR1 is SEHNR and CDR2 is FQNEAQ (reference sequence).

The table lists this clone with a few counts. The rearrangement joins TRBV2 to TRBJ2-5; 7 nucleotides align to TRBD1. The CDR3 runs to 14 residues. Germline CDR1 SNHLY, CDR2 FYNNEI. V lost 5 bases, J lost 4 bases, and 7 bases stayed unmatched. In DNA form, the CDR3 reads TGTGCCAGCAGTCGGACAGGAGTGGGAGAGACCCAGTACTTC. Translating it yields CASSRTGVGETQYF.

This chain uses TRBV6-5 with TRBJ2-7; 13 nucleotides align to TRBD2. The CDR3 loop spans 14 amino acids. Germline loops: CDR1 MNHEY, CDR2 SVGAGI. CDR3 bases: TGTGCACACGGCGGGACTAGCGGGACCTACGAGCAGTACTTC. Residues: CAHGGTSGTYEQYF.

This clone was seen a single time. The CDR3 reads CASSGGQGSAEAFF. Written as DNA, the CDR3 is TGCGCCAGCAGCGGCGGACAGGGGTCGGCTGAAGCTTTCTTT. The J gene is TRBJ1-1, the V gene TRBV5-1, with 9 bases fitting TRBD1. The CDR3 spans 14 residues. Germline loops: CDR1 SGHRS, CDR2 YFSETQ. V gave up 4 bases and J gave up 6 bases; unmatched junction bases: 7.

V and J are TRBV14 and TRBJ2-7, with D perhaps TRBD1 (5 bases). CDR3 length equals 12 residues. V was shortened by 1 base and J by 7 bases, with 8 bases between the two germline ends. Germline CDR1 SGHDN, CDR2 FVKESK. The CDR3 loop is CASSQAGWEQYF. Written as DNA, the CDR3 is TGTGCCAGCAGCCAAGCAGGGTGGGAGCAGTACTTC.

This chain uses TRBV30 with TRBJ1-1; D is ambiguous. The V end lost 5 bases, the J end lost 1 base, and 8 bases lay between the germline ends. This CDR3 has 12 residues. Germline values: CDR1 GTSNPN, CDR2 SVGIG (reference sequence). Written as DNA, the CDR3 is TGTGCCTGGGCAAGAGAGAACACTGAAGCTTTCTTT. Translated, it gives CAWARENTEAFF.

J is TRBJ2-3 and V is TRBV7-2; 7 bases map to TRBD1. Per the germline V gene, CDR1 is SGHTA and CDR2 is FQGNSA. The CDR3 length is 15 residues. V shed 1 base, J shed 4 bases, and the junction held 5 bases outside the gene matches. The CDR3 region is CASSLGQGESDTQYF. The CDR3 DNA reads TGTGCCAGCAGCTTAGGGCAGGGGGAGTCAGATACGCAGTATTTT.

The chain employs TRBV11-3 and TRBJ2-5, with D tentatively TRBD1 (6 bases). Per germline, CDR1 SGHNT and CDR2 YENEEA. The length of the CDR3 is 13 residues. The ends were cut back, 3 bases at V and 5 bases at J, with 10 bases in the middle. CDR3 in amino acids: CASSLDSRETQYF. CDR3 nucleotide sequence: TGTGCCAGCAGCTTGGACAGTCGGGAGACCCAGTACTTC.

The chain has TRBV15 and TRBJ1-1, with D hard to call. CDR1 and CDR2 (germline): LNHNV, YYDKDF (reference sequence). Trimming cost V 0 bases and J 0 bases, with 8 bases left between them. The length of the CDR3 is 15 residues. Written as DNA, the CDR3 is TGTGCCACCAGCAGAGATAACATTTTGAACACTGAAGCTTTCTTT. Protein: CATSRDNILNTEAFF.

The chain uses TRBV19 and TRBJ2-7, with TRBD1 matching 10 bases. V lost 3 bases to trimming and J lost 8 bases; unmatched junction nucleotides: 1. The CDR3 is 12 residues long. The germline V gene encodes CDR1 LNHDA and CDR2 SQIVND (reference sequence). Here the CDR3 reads CASSMDRGKQYF. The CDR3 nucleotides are TGTGCCAGTAGTATGGACAGGGGGAAGCAGTACTTC.